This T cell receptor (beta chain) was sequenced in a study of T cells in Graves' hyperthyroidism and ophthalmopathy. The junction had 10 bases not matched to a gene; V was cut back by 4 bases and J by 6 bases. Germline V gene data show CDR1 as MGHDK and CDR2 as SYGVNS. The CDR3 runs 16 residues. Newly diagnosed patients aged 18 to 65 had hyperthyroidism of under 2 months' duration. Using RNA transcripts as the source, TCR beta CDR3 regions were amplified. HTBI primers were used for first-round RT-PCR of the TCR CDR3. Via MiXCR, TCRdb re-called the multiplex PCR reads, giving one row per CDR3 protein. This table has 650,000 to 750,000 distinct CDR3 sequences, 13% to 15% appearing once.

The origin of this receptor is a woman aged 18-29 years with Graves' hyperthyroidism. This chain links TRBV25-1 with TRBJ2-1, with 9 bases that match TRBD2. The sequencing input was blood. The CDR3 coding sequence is TGTGCCAGCAGTGTCCCGGAGCGGGAGGAGTTCAATGAGCAGTTCTTC. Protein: CASSVPEREEFNEQFF.